The 18 T cell receptor beta chains presented below share a single source sample, sequenced in a study of cytomegalovirus exposure and HLA in healthy donors. Amplification used 60 Vbeta primers and 13 Jbeta primers. TCRdb's table, derived via immunoSEQ multiplex PCR, lists solely in-frame clones and lacks some. The sample consists of 140,000 to 150,000 clones, 75% to 90% of them appearing once. Sequenced material: PBMCs. These receptors all come from a man between 40 and 49 years old in good health and CMV-seronegative.

The CDR3: CASSLAARTKSSYEQYF. The CDR3 DNA follows: TGTGCCAGCAGCTTAGCCGCTAGAACGAAAAGCTCCTACGAGCAGTACTTC. This chain links TRBV7-9 with TRBJ2-7, with no clear D. V lost 0 bases and J 0 bases, leaving 15 bases between the germline ends. In germline, CDR1 is SEHNR, CDR2 FQNEAQ (reference sequence). This CDR3 is built from 17 residues. Combining the CDR3 with reference TRBV7-9 and TRBJ2-7 gives the whole variable domain DTGVSQNPRHKITKRGQNVTFRCDPISEHNRLYWYRQTLGQGPEFLTYFQNEAQLEKSRLLSDRFSAERPKGSFSTLEIQRTEQGDSAMYLCASSLAARTKSSYEQYFGPGTRLTVT.

The chain is built from TRBV12-5 and TRBJ2-3; D possibly corresponds to TRBD2 (5 bases). CDR3 length: 15 amino acids. CDR1 is LGHNT, CDR2 FRNRAP, per germline. V was clipped by 5 bases and J by 5 bases, with 17 bases between them. CDR3 in amino acids: CASGHTQTGGDTQYF. CDR3 DNA sequence: TGTGCTAGTGGTCACACACAAACCGGAGGAGATACGCAGTATTTT.

This rearrangement joins TRBV10-1 to TRBJ2-5, with unresolved D. The CDR3 is 11 residues long. The germline V gene has CDR1 WNHNN and CDR2 SYGVQD (reference sequence). Trimming shortened V by 6 bases and J by 11 bases, and 13 bases separated the two germline ends. CDR3: CASSDSVEQYF. CDR3 DNA sequence: TGCGCCAGCAGCGATTCCGTTGAGCAGTACTTC.

This chain links TRBV7-9 with TRBJ1-3; 7 bases line up with TRBD1. With 1 base clipped from V and 4 bases from J, the junction kept 16 bases outside the gene matches. The CDR3 runs to 19 residues. Per the germline V gene, CDR1 is SEHNR and CDR2 is FQNEAQ (reference sequence). CDR3 residues: CASSLGTTGIKTEGNTIYF. DNA of the CDR3: TGTGCCAGCAGCTTAGGGACGACAGGGATTAAGACGGAGGGAAACACCATATATTTT.

This clone was seen only a few times. The rearrangement links TRBV6-1 to TRBJ2-6; D not resolved. The V and J ends lost 3 bases and 0 bases respectively, with 3 bases between them. There are 14 residues in the CDR3. Per germline, CDR1 MNHNS and CDR2 SASEGT. The CDR3 nucleotides read TGTGCCAGCAGTGACAACTCTGGGGCCAACGTCCTGACTTTC. As protein: CASSDNSGANVLTF.

The CDR3 is CASSLRAGEAFF. CDR3 in DNA: TGTGCCAGCAGTTTAAGGGCGGGTGAAGCTTTCTTT. The V gene is TRBV27, the J gene TRBJ1-1; D is undetermined. The germline V gene has CDR1 MNHEY and CDR2 SMNVEV (reference sequence). V was cut by 2 bases and J by 7 bases, with 8 bases left in between. The CDR3 loop spans 12 amino acids.

The V and J genes are TRBV13 and TRBJ2-3; 13 positions agree with TRBD2. Trimming cost V 4 bases and J 3 bases; bases outside gene matches: 10. The CDR3 contains 18 residues. Per germline, CDR1 PRHDT and CDR2 FYEKMQ (reference sequence). The CDR3 DNA is TGTGCCAGCAGCTCCTATCGGACTAGCGGGGGCGGAACAGATACGCAGTATTTT. This translates into CASSSYRTSGGGTDTQYF.

V usage is TRBV15 and J usage is TRBJ2-3; tentatively, D is TRBD2 (6 bases). This CDR3 comprises 14 residues. From germline, CDR1 is LNHNV and CDR2 YYDKDF (reference sequence). Trimming shortened V by 4 bases and J by 2 bases, and 10 bases separated the two germline ends. The CDR3 sequence: CATSIRLDTDTQYF. The CDR3 DNA sequence: TGTGCCACCAGCATCCGACTAGACACAGATACGCAGTATTTT.

V and J are TRBV7-2 and TRBJ2-7; 8 nucleotides match TRBD2. The CDR3 extends over 14 amino acids. The V gene end was trimmed by 5 bases and the J gene end by 6 bases; junction bases not matched to a gene: 9. The V gene's germline CDR1 is SGHTA and CDR2 FQGNSA. DNA of the CDR3: TGTGCCAGCAGCGATTCTGGCGGGGGGAGCGAGCAGTACTTC. Translation: CASSDSGGGSEQYF. Full variable domain (missing parts from reference TRBV7-2 and TRBJ2-7): GAGVSQSPSNKVTEKGKDVELRCDPISGHTALYWYRQSLGQGLEFLIYFQGNSAPDKSGLPSDRFSAERTGGSVSTLTIQRTQQEDSAVYLCASSDSGGGSEQYFGPGTRLTVT.

The CDR3 DNA follows: TGTGCCGCGGTGACGACAGGGGAATCTGAAGCTTTCTTT. It yields the protein CAAVTTGESEAFF. V and J are TRBV6-5 and TRBJ1-1; 8 nucleotides agree with TRBD1. J gave up 6 bases and V 11 bases, and 11 bases lay outside the gene matches. The CDR3 runs 13 residues. Germline V gene data show CDR1 as MNHEY and CDR2 as SVGAGI.

In this sample, this clone turned up once. V gene TRBV2 combines with J gene TRBJ2-1; TRBD2 aligns across 8 bases. Germline CDR1 SNHLY, CDR2 FYNNEI. V gave up 5 bases and J gave up 3 bases; unmatched junction bases: 12. The CDR3 has 17 amino acids. This CDR3 reads CASSRGGERGSYNEQFF. The CDR3 DNA is TGTGCCAGCAGTCGTGGGGGGGAGCGGGGGAGCTACAATGAGCAGTTCTTC.

The chain combines TRBV6-6 with TRBJ2-5; D not resolved. This CDR3 is 14 amino acids long. V lost 4 bases, J lost 7 bases, and 16 bases lay in between. Germline CDR1 and CDR2: MNHNY and SVGAGI (reference sequence). CDR3 amino acids: CASSSLQTAGTQYF. The CDR3 DNA reads TGTGCCAGCAGTTCCCTCCAGACTGCTGGGACCCAGTACTTC.

The rearrangement links TRBV5-4 to TRBJ2-5, with 7 bases matching TRBD2. Germline V CDR1 and CDR2: SGHNT, YYREEE (reference sequence). V dropped 4 bases and J dropped 5; count of bases not matched to a gene: 8. The CDR3 is made up of 14 amino acids. CDR3 region: CASSSFVGGETQYF. Written as DNA, the CDR3 is TGTGCCAGCAGCAGCTTTGTCGGGGGGGAGACCCAGTACTTC.

The gene calls are TRBV6-4 and TRBJ2-2; possibly TRBD2 for D (6 bases). The CDR3 runs to 16 residues. Germline CDR1 is MRHNA and CDR2 is SNTAGT. The V end lost 2 bases, the J end lost 2 bases, and 12 bases lay between the germline ends. The CDR3 is CASSDVRRENTGELFF. The CDR3 nucleotides read TGTGCCAGCAGTGACGTGAGGCGGGAAAACACCGGGGAGCTGTTTTTT.

J is TRBJ2-1 and V is TRBV6-1; 13 positions match TRBD2. Germline CDR1 MNHNS, CDR2 SASEGT. CDR3 length: 15 residues. Unmatched junction bases numbered 3, after V lost 4 bases and J lost 6 bases. The CDR3 coding sequence is TGTGCCAGCAGTGTGACTAGCGGGGGGACCAATGAGCAGTTCTTC. It translates to CASSVTSGGTNEQFF.

J is TRBJ2-3 and V is TRBV6-1; TRBD2 agrees at 7 bases. The CDR3 covers 15 residues. The J segment lost 4 bases and the V segment lost 7 bases, leaving 11 bases of the junction unmatched. Germline lookup yields CDR1 MNHNS and CDR2 SASEGT. CDR3 region: CASTGVGLLADTQYF. CDR3 in DNA: TGTGCCAGCACGGGGGTGGGACTATTAGCAGATACGCAGTATTTT.

The J gene is TRBJ2-1, the V gene TRBV6-4, with 10 bases identical to TRBD2. V was pared by 5 bases and J by 7 bases, with 14 bases of the junction left unmatched. The length of the CDR3 is 17 residues. Germline V gives CDR1 MRHNA, CDR2 SNTAGT. The CDR3 nucleotides read TGTGCCAGCAGTAGCTTGACTAGCGGGTCCCCGGATAATGAGCAGTTCTTC. Its translation: CASSSLTSGSPDNEQFF.

V and J are TRBV7-9 and TRBJ2-3, with TRBD2 as a possible D gene (5 bases). Between the trimmed V and J ends, which lost 5 bases and 2 bases, there was a span of 11 bases. There are 14 residues in the CDR3. Germline V CDR1 and CDR2: SEHNR, FQNEAQ (reference sequence). CDR3 nucleotides: TGTGCCAGCAGCCCGAGGGAGTTCACAGATACGCAGTATTTT. Its translation is CASSPREFTDTQYF.